The 29 T cell receptor beta chains presented below share a single source sample, sequenced in a study of blood T cell repertoires in COVID-19. Sequencing used immunoSEQ multiplex PCR; TCRdb keeps in-frame clones, though not all of them. The sample records over 90,000 clones, 75% to 90% being singletons. Sequencing used peripheral blood. The receptors here all came from a human donor in a cohort sampled during active or convalescent COVID-19.

The rearrangement links TRBV27 to TRBJ1-5; D remains ambiguous. This CDR3 contains 19 residues. The germline V gene has CDR1 MNHEY and CDR2 SMNVEV (reference sequence). V lost 0 bases and J lost 0, with 18 bases in between. This CDR3 is CASSLSPAAAGYSNQPQHF. The CDR3 DNA follows: TGTGCCAGCAGTTTATCCCCCGCGGCGGCCGGGTATAGCAATCAGCCCCAGCATTTT.

This chain connects TRBV5-4 to TRBJ2-7; 7 bases match TRBD2. CDR3 length: 17 amino acids. With V trimmed by 3 bases and J by 2 bases, 14 bases remained unmatched. CDR1 is SGHNT, CDR2 YYREEE, per germline (reference sequence). CDR3 DNA sequence: TGTGCCAGCAGCTCCCCCCAGGAGCGGGGATCCACCTACGAGCAGTACTTC. Translating it yields CASSSPQERGSTYEQYF.

The chain combines TRBV6-6 with TRBJ2-5; 8 bases align to TRBD1. Germline CDR1 reads MNHNY; CDR2 reads SVGAGI (reference sequence). The junction had 8 bases not matched to a gene; V was cut back by 4 bases and J by 1 base. This CDR3 spans 16 amino acids. CDR3 region: CASSSRGQKPQETQYF. CDR3 bases: TGTGCCAGCAGTTCCAGGGGGCAGAAACCCCAAGAGACCCAGTACTTC.

The chain employs TRBV2 and TRBJ2-7; D gene ambiguous. Germline-derived CDR1 and CDR2 are SNHLY and FYNNEI. Trimming took 6 bases from V and 3 from J, leaving 15 bases between them. CDR3 length: 14 amino acids. The CDR3 protein is CASSPGHENYEQYF. The CDR3 DNA reads TGTGCCAGCAGCCCTGGGCATGAGAACTACGAGCAGTACTTC.

This clone appeared a single time. The chain carries TRBV5-6 and TRBJ2-3, with TRBD1 identical over 11 bases. V was clipped by 5 bases and J by 3 bases; unmatched bases: 8. The CDR3 runs 16 residues. The germline CDR1 and CDR2 sequences are SGHDT and YYEEEE. This CDR3 reads CASSKGTGGRTDTQYF. CDR3 nucleotide sequence: TGTGCCAGCAGTAAGGGGACAGGGGGAAGGACAGATACGCAGTATTTT.

For the CDR3, the DNA is TGTGCCAGCAGCCGAGGACAAACAGGGGGCGGCTATGGCTACACCTTC. Amino acids: CASSRGQTGGGYGYTF. The rearrangement links TRBV4-2 to TRBJ1-2, with 9 nucleotides matching TRBD1. V lost 4 bases, J lost 4 bases, and 10 bases stayed unmatched. Germline V lookup: CDR1 LGHNA, CDR2 YNFKEQ. The length of the CDR3 is 16 residues.

The chain links TRBV6-6 to TRBJ1-2; D not resolved. Trimming removed 2 bases from V and 0 bases from J, with 7 bases in between. This CDR3 is 14 amino acids long. Germline values: CDR1 MNHNY, CDR2 SVGAGI (reference sequence). The CDR3 DNA follows: TGTGCCAGCAGTTACGTGACTCCTAACTATGGCTACACCTTC. This encodes CASSYVTPNYGYTF.

V gene TRBV28 combines with J gene TRBJ1-1, with D perhaps matching TRBD1 (6 bases). There are 14 residues in the CDR3. V was cut by 5 bases and J by 2 bases, with 12 bases left in between. Germline V lookup: CDR1 MDHEN, CDR2 SYDVKM. The CDR3 nucleotides are TGTGCCAGCAGTGAGGACAGCTTAAACACTGAAGCTTTCTTT. Translated, it gives CASSEDSLNTEAFF.

The gene calls are TRBV5-1 and TRBJ2-1; 8 positions match TRBD2. V was pared by 4 bases and J by 1 base, with 7 bases of the junction left unmatched. This CDR3 region has 16 residues. CDR1 is SGHRS, CDR2 YFSETQ, per germline. In DNA, the CDR3 is TGCGCCAGCAGCCCGGTAGCGGGGATATCCTACAATGAGCAGTTCTTC. Protein: CASSPVAGISYNEQFF. Supplemented by reference TRBV5-1 and TRBJ2-1, the full variable domain reads KAGVTQTPRYLIKTRGQQVTLSCSPISGHRSVSWYQQTPGQGLQFLFEYFSETQRNKGNFPGRFSGRQFSNSRSEMNVSTLELGDSALYLCASSPVAGISYNEQFFGPGTRLTVL.

J is TRBJ2-5 and V is TRBV28, with 9 bases identical to TRBD1. This CDR3 has 13 amino acids. J lost 1 base, V lost 6 bases, and 0 bases had no gene match. Germline-derived CDR1 and CDR2 are MDHEN and SYDVKM. CDR3 region: CASRTGGQETQYF. CDR3 nucleotides: TGTGCCAGCAGGACAGGGGGCCAAGAGACCCAGTACTTC.

The chain joins TRBV7-9 to TRBJ1-5; D gene uncertain. This CDR3 comprises 14 residues. Trimming took off 3 bases at V and 4 bases at J, with 10 bases between the two ends. The germline V gene encodes CDR1 SEHNR and CDR2 FQNEAQ (reference sequence). The DNA of the CDR3 is TGTGCCAGCAGCTTGTACAGCTCTAATCAGCCCCAGCATTTT. Encoded protein: CASSLYSSNQPQHF.

V gene TRBV27 combines with J gene TRBJ2-1, with TRBD1 matching over 7 bases. With 8 bases clipped from V and 5 bases from J, the junction kept 3 bases outside the gene matches. The CDR3 is 12 residues long. Germline V lookup: CDR1 MNHEY, CDR2 SMNVEV (reference sequence). The CDR3 is CASGTVHNEQFF. Here the CDR3 DNA reads TGTGCCAGCGGGACAGTTCACAATGAGCAGTTCTTC.

The chain is built from TRBV10-1 and TRBJ2-5, with D perhaps TRBD2 (6 bases). This CDR3 is built from 13 residues. Trimming took 4 bases from V and 0 from J, leaving 6 bases between them. The germline CDR1 and CDR2 sequences are WNHNN and SYGVQD (reference sequence). This chain's CDR3 is CASSAGDQETQYF. For the CDR3, the DNA is TGCGCCAGCAGTGCGGGGGACCAAGAGACCCAGTACTTC.

The chain has TRBV9 and TRBJ2-2, with D possibly being TRBD2 (6 bases). The germline V and J ends were trimmed by 3 bases and 3 bases, with 15 bases remaining between them. This CDR3 is built from 16 residues. Looked up from germline, CDR1 is SGDLS and CDR2 is YYNGEE. The CDR3 DNA is TGTGCCAGCAGCGCCCCCGGAGGGTTGGACACCGGGGAGCTGTTTTTT. Translated, it gives CASSAPGGLDTGELFF. The full variable domain, its missing parts supplied by reference TRBV9 and TRBJ2-2, is DSGVTQTPKHLITATGQRVTLRCSPRSGDLSVYWYQQSLDQGLQFLIQYYNGEERAKGNILERFSAQQFPDLHSELNLSSLELGDSALYFCASSAPGGLDTGELFFGEGSRLTVL.

V is TRBV15 and J is TRBJ1-3; weak D call: TRBD1 (5 bases). Germline V gene lookup returns CDR1 LNHNV and CDR2 YYDKDF (reference sequence). The CDR3 consists of 16 residues. Trimming left V 0 bases short and J 0 bases short, with 9 bases between. CDR3 nucleotides: TGTGCCACCAGCAGAGATCCGGGGGTCTCTGGAAACACCATATATTTT. Encoded protein: CATSRDPGVSGNTIYF.

This clone was seen just once. This rearrangement joins TRBV7-3 to TRBJ2-7, with 12 bases lining up with TRBD1. Germline V gene lookup returns CDR1 SGHTA and CDR2 FQGTGA. V gave up 5 bases and J gave up 2 bases; unmatched junction bases: 4. This CDR3 spans 15 amino acids. The CDR3 sequence is CASSPGTGGPYEQYF. The CDR3 region has the DNA TGTGCCAGCAGCCCTGGGACAGGGGGCCCCTACGAGCAGTACTTC.

The chain carries TRBV19 and TRBJ1-1, with D possibly matching TRBD1 (5 bases). The germline CDR1 and CDR2 sequences are LNHDA and SQIVND (reference sequence). V lost 5 bases to trimming and J lost 4 bases, with 11 bases between them. CDR3 size: 13 residues. CDR3: CASSEAGFTEAFF. CDR3 bases: TGTGCCAGTAGTGAGGCAGGGTTCACTGAAGCTTTCTTT.

This chain joins TRBV19 and TRBJ1-6; 7 bases line up with TRBD1. The CDR3 covers 19 residues. Germline V lookup: CDR1 LNHDA, CDR2 SQIVND (reference sequence). J was trimmed by 6 bases and V by 4 bases; bases with no gene match: 18. This CDR3 reads CASSTRTGPGSSTNSPLHF. In DNA, the CDR3 is TGTGCCAGTAGTACTCGGACAGGTCCCGGCAGCAGTACTAATTCACCCCTCCACTTT.

The rearrangement joins TRBV2 to TRBJ1-4; 8 nucleotides align to TRBD1. CDR1 is SNHLY and CDR2 is FYNNEI in the germline V gene. The length of the CDR3 is 14 residues. After removal of 6 bases from V and 6 bases from J, the junction contained 6 bases not matched to a gene. As DNA, the CDR3 is TGTGCCAGCAGCCGACAGGGGACGGATGAAAAACTGTTTTTT. Protein: CASSRQGTDEKLFF.

This clone turned up a few times. The chain employs TRBV3-1 (or the pseudogene TRBV3-2) and TRBJ1-6; the D is unclear. This CDR3 comprises 15 residues. V was shortened by 1 base and J by 8 bases, with 12 bases between the two germline ends. The V gene's germline CDR1 is LGHDT and CDR2 YNNKEL (reference sequence). CDR3 protein: CASSQGPRRDSPLHF. The CDR3 DNA reads as TGTGCCAGCAGCCAAGGGCCCAGGCGCGATTCACCCCTCCACTTT.

The chain couples TRBV3-1 (or the pseudogene TRBV3-2) to TRBJ2-5; 8 bases are a match to TRBD2. CDR1 LGHDT and CDR2 YNNKEL come from the germline V gene (reference sequence). CDR3 size: 16 residues. Trimming removed 1 base from V and 5 bases from J; junction bases left unmatched: 9. CDR3 sequence (DNA): TGTGCCAGCAGCCAAGCCGGGGGGGTTTCTGGCGAGACCCAGTACTTC. This sequence encodes CASSQAGGVSGETQYF.

V gene TRBV10-3 combines with J gene TRBJ2-7; TRBD2 agrees at 13 bases. The junction had 6 bases not matched to a gene; V was cut back by 10 bases and J by 6 bases. The CDR3 consists of 13 residues. Germline lookup yields CDR1 ENHRY and CDR2 SYGVKD. The CDR3 sequence: CATMTSGGSEQYF. The DNA of the CDR3 is TGTGCCACGATGACTAGCGGGGGGTCCGAGCAGTACTTC.

This clone was recorded once. The rearrangement uses TRBV4-1 and TRBJ1-1, with unresolved D. The CDR3 is made up of 17 amino acids. The V and J ends lost 2 bases and 3 bases respectively, with 19 bases between them. Germline V CDR1 and CDR2: MGHRA, YSYEKL. CDR3: CASSQHSPLFPDTEAFF. DNA of the CDR3: TGCGCCAGCAGCCAACATAGTCCCCTTTTCCCCGACACTGAAGCTTTCTTT.

The V gene is TRBV12-3 or TRBV12-4, the J gene TRBJ1-1; tentatively, D is TRBD1 (5 bases). V gave up 10 bases and J gave up 3 bases, with 15 bases separating them. This CDR3 has 13 amino acids. CDR3 loop: CATALGPYTEAFF. The DNA of the CDR3 is TGTGCCACCGCTTTGGGGCCCTACACTGAAGCTTTCTTT.

The genes are TRBV3-1 (or the pseudogene TRBV3-2) and TRBJ2-5; 9 bases map to TRBD2. In germline, CDR1 is LGHDT, CDR2 YNNKEL (reference sequence). V gave up 4 bases and J gave up 5 bases; unmatched junction bases: 5. CDR3 length equals 14 residues. CDR3 region: CASSPGGLAETQYF. CDR3 coding DNA: TGTGCCAGCAGCCCCGGGGGACTAGCTGAGACCCAGTACTTC.

The chain joins TRBV7-3 to TRBJ2-1; a possible D gene is TRBD1 (5 bases). Germline V gene data show CDR1 as SGHTA and CDR2 as FQGTGA. Trimming removed 2 bases from V and 6 bases from J, with 11 bases in between. The CDR3 spans 14 residues. For the CDR3, the DNA is TGTGCCAGCAGCTTAGTGGCAGGGTCCAATGAGCAGTTCTTC. Its translation: CASSLVAGSNEQFF.

The chain uses TRBV4-2 and TRBJ2-5, with a weak D call TRBD2 (7 bases). Trimming took 3 bases from V and 5 from J, leaving 13 bases between them. The V gene's germline CDR1 is LGHNA and CDR2 YNFKEQ. There are 14 residues in the CDR3. The CDR3 loop is CASSQLGGGETQYF. The CDR3 DNA sequence: TGTGCCAGCAGCCAGTTAGGGGGAGGGGAGACCCAGTACTTC.

This chain uses TRBV30 with TRBJ2-3, with D possibly matching TRBD1 (7 bases). V shed 2 bases and J shed 3 bases, with 15 bases lying between them. Germline V gene sequence: CDR1 GTSNPN, CDR2 SVGIG (reference sequence). There are 15 residues in the CDR3. The CDR3 loop reads CAWSPHRGGTDTQYF. The CDR3 coding sequence is TGTGCCTGGAGTCCGCACAGGGGAGGAACAGATACGCAGTATTTT.

The chain carries TRBV6-6 and TRBJ2-7; 10 nucleotides align to TRBD1. Trimming cost V 0 bases and J 2 bases; bases outside gene matches: 1. CDR1 and CDR2 from the germline V gene are MNHNY and SVGAGI (reference sequence). The CDR3 sequence is 15 residues long. The CDR3 here is CASSYSGQGAYEQYF. The CDR3 DNA reads TGTGCCAGCAGTTACTCTGGACAGGGGGCCTACGAGCAGTACTTC.